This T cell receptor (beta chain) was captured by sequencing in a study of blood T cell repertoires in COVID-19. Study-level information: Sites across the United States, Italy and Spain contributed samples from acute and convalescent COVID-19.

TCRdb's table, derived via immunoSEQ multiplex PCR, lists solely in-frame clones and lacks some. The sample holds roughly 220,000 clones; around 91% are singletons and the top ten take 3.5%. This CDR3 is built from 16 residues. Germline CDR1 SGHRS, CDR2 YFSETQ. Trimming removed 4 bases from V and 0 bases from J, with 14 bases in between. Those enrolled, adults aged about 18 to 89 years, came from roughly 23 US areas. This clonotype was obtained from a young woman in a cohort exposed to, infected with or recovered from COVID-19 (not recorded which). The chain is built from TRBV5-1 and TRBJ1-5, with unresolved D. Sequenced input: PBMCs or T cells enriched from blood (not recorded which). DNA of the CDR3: TGCGCCAGCAGCCATGGAGGCATTGATAGCAATCAGCCCCAGCATTTT. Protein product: CASSHGGIDSNQPQHF.